This T cell receptor (beta chain) was sequenced for a study of T cell repertoires in cytomegalovirus infection. Study details: Both CMV infection and a matching HLA type were indicated by public TCR beta signatures.

This clonotype was detected a few times. Its specificity is unknown. Using its own MiXCR run on the reads, TCRdb lists one record per CDR3 protein. The sample contains 740,000 or so distinct CDR3 sequences, 35% of which appear only once. Study-wide points: CMV carriers with the relevant HLA were identified by cumulative public TCR beta family frequency.

The receptor comes from a human donor in good health (CMV status not recorded). Some clones in this sample may be carry-over from other donors' samples. Material: PBMCs.

The CDR3 region is CASSTGAGGSTDTQYF. CDR3 DNA: TGTGCCAGCAGTACCGGGGCGGGGGGTAGCACAGATACGCAGTATTTT. The V call is TRBV28, the J call TRBJ2-3; 8 bases are shared with TRBD2. The CDR3 extends over 16 amino acids. Germline values: CDR1 MDHEN, CDR2 SYDVKM. The V and J ends lost 5 bases and 0 bases, in that order; junction bases with no gene match: 7. Combining the CDR3 with reference TRBV28 and TRBJ2-3 gives the whole variable domain DVKVTQSSRYLVKRTGEKVFLECVQDMDHENMFWYRQDPGLGLRLIYFSYDVKMKEKGDIPEGYSVSREKKERFSLILESASTNQTSMYLCASSTGAGGSTDTQYFGPGTRLTVL.